These T cell receptor beta chains were read from a single sample in a study of identical twins. TCRdb fed the 5' RACE reads into MiXCR, producing one record per CDR3 protein. Altogether 690,000 or so distinct CDR3 sequences are present, around 8.3% being singletons, with the ten largest covering 0.98%. These data were likewise used in another study, on yellow fever vaccine responses in identical twins.

The sample comprised PBMCs. The origin of the receptors is a woman younger than 35 in good health. Each CDR3 is given with its conserved first and last residue. D genes are given only for firm matches. Size tells how often a clone was seen (once, few, many) or the class of an expanded clone, and some rows leave it out.

j_gene: TRBJ2-3; v_gene: TRBV7-9; d_gene: TRBD2; abundance: NA; CDR3aa: CASSARTSQVPDTQYF; CDR3nt: TGTGCCAGCAGCGCCCGGACTAGCCAGGTTCCAGATACGCAGTATTTT
j_gene: TRBJ2-3; v_gene: TRBV12-3/TRBV12-4; d_gene: TRBD1; abundance: many; CDR3aa: CASSLGQGKDTQYF; CDR3nt: TGTGCCAGCAGTTTAGGACAGGGGAAAGATACGCAGTATTTT
j_gene: TRBJ2-6; v_gene: TRBV9; d_gene: NA; abundance: NA; CDR3aa: CASSVRFSGANVLTF; CDR3nt: TGTGCCAGCAGCGTAAGGTTTAGTGGGGCCAACGTCCTGACTTTC
j_gene: TRBJ2-2; v_gene: TRBV27; d_gene: TRBD1; abundance: NA; CDR3aa: CASQGQLTGELFF; CDR3nt: TGTGCCAGCCAGGGACAGCTCACCGGGGAGCTGTTTTTT
j_gene: TRBJ1-2; v_gene: TRBV2; d_gene: TRBD1; abundance: NA; CDR3aa: CASGTGLIYGYTF; CDR3nt: TGTGCCAGCGGGACAGGACTAATCTATGGCTACACCTTC
j_gene: TRBJ2-1; v_gene: TRBV20-1; d_gene: TRBD2; abundance: NA; CDR3aa: CSASRIAGGDYNEQFF; CDR3nt: TGCAGTGCTAGTAGGATAGCGGGGGGAGATTACAATGAGCAGTTCTTC
j_gene: TRBJ2-7; v_gene: TRBV28; d_gene: TRBD1; abundance: NA; CDR3aa: CASSLIVRGFSYEQYF; CDR3nt: TGTGCCAGCAGTTTAATAGTCAGGGGGTTTTCCTACGAGCAGTACTTC
j_gene: TRBJ2-1; v_gene: TRBV5-1; d_gene: NA; abundance: many; CDR3aa: CASRGQYNEQFF; CDR3nt: TGCGCCAGCAGGGGGCAATACAATGAGCAGTTCTTC
j_gene: TRBJ2-2; v_gene: TRBV5-4; d_gene: TRBD2; abundance: NA; CDR3aa: CASSKGLAGEGSGELFF; CDR3nt: TGTGCCAGCAGCAAGGGACTAGCGGGAGAAGGATCCGGGGAGCTGTTTTTT
j_gene: TRBJ2-1; v_gene: TRBV27; d_gene: NA; abundance: many; CDR3aa: CASSLRPGPSYNEQFF; CDR3nt: TGTGCCAGCAGTTTAAGGCCAGGGCCCTCCTACAATGAGCAGTTCTTC
j_gene: TRBJ1-1; v_gene: TRBV20-1; d_gene: NA; abundance: few; CDR3aa: CSASIIQGGRKKTEAFF; CDR3nt: TGCAGTGCCTCTATAATACAGGGTGGCAGGAAAAAAACTGAAGCTTTCTTT
j_gene: TRBJ2-7; v_gene: TRBV10-3; d_gene: NA; abundance: NA; CDR3aa: CAISAQLREQYF; CDR3nt: TGTGCCATCAGTGCTCAGTTACGCGAGCAGTACTTC
j_gene: TRBJ1-5; v_gene: TRBV2; d_gene: NA; abundance: few; CDR3aa: CASSARRGSNQPQHF; CDR3nt: TGTGCCAGCAGTGCGAGGAGGGGTAGCAATCAGCCCCAGCATTTT
j_gene: TRBJ2-1; v_gene: TRBV27; d_gene: NA; abundance: few; CDR3aa: CASSSLMGRKYNEQFF; CDR3nt: TGTGCCAGCAGTTCACTCATGGGACGGAAATACAATGAGCAGTTCTTC
j_gene: TRBJ2-3; v_gene: TRBV7-2; d_gene: NA; abundance: many; CDR3aa: CASSPIGDTQYF; CDR3nt: TGTGCCAGCAGCCCCATAGGAGATACGCAGTATTTT
j_gene: TRBJ1-1; v_gene: TRBV18; d_gene: NA; abundance: few; CDR3aa: CASSPPRQEAFF; CDR3nt: TGTGCCAGCTCACCCCCACGACAAGAAGCTTTCTTT
j_gene: TRBJ2-2; v_gene: TRBV7-8; d_gene: TRBD1; abundance: many; CDR3aa: CASSTDRSAPGELFF; CDR3nt: TGTGCCAGCAGCACGGACAGGTCCGCGCCCGGGGAGCTGTTTTTT
j_gene: TRBJ2-7; v_gene: TRBV19; d_gene: NA; abundance: NA; CDR3aa: CASSIYGGLPYEQYF; CDR3nt: TGTGCCAGTAGTATTTACGGCGGACTACCCTACGAGCAGTACTTC
j_gene: TRBJ2-7; v_gene: TRBV11-3; d_gene: NA; abundance: NA; CDR3aa: CASSFNPGTEQYF; CDR3nt: TGTGCCAGCAGCTTCAATCCAGGGACCGAGCAGTACTTC
j_gene: TRBJ2-3; v_gene: TRBV5-1; d_gene: NA; abundance: NA; CDR3aa: CASSLSASFEDTQYF; CDR3nt: TGCGCCAGCAGCTTAAGCGCTTCTTTCGAGGATACGCAGTATTTT
j_gene: TRBJ2-4; v_gene: TRBV10-3; d_gene: NA; abundance: few; CDR3aa: CAISEGVGIQYF; CDR3nt: TGTGCCATCAGTGAAGGGGTCGGCATTCAGTACTTC
j_gene: TRBJ2-5; v_gene: TRBV15; d_gene: NA; abundance: NA; CDR3aa: CATSRDEEETQYF; CDR3nt: TGTGCCACCAGCAGAGATGAGGAGGAGACCCAGTACTTC
j_gene: TRBJ2-1; v_gene: TRBV24-1; d_gene: TRBD1; abundance: many; CDR3aa: CATSDSTGTGLNEQFF; CDR3nt: TGTGCCACCAGTGATTCCACCGGGACAGGGCTCAATGAGCAGTTCTTC
j_gene: TRBJ2-3; v_gene: TRBV28; d_gene: NA; abundance: few; CDR3aa: CASPVAAGRTDTQYF; CDR3nt: TGTGCCAGCCCGGTTGCGGCGGGGCGCACAGATACGCAGTATTTT
j_gene: TRBJ2-7; v_gene: TRBV10-3; d_gene: TRBD1; abundance: few; CDR3aa: CAISESDRKGTYEQYF; CDR3nt: TGTGCCATCAGTGAGTCGGACAGGAAGGGAACCTACGAGCAGTACTTC
j_gene: TRBJ2-4; v_gene: TRBV2; d_gene: NA; abundance: few; CDR3aa: CASQDDLAKNIQYF; CDR3nt: TGTGCCAGCCAGGACGACTTAGCCAAAAACATTCAGTACTTC
j_gene: TRBJ2-1; v_gene: TRBV12-3/TRBV12-4; d_gene: TRBD2; abundance: NA; CDR3aa: CASSTSGSGNEQFF; CDR3nt: TGTGCCAGCAGTACTAGCGGGAGTGGGAATGAGCAGTTCTTC
j_gene: TRBJ1-4; v_gene: TRBV7-9; d_gene: NA; abundance: NA; CDR3aa: CASSLVRQGNEKLFF; CDR3nt: TGTGCCAGCAGCTTAGTACGGCAGGGGAATGAAAAACTGTTTTTT
j_gene: TRBJ2-6; v_gene: TRBV6-4; d_gene: NA; abundance: NA; CDR3aa: CASSVPEGVTTGANVLTF; CDR3nt: TGTGCCAGCAGCGTACCTGAGGGGGTGACTACTGGGGCCAACGTCCTGACTTTC
j_gene: TRBJ2-1; v_gene: TRBV6-6; d_gene: NA; abundance: few; CDR3aa: CASSERSGDEQFF; CDR3nt: TGTGCCAGCAGCGAGAGGTCCGGGGATGAGCAGTTCTTC
j_gene: TRBJ1-2; v_gene: TRBV3-1; d_gene: NA; abundance: few; CDR3aa: CASSQVGTGYYGYTF; CDR3nt: TGTGCCAGCAGCCAAGTAGGTACAGGGTACTATGGCTACACCTTC
j_gene: TRBJ2-2; v_gene: TRBV20-1; d_gene: TRBD1; abundance: NA; CDR3aa: CSARRQGNTGELFF; CDR3nt: TGCAGTGCTAGGAGACAGGGGAACACCGGGGAGCTGTTTTTT
j_gene: TRBJ2-7; v_gene: TRBV15; d_gene: TRBD1; abundance: NA; CDR3aa: CATEDPGQGNEQYF; CDR3nt: TGTGCCACCGAGGACCCGGGACAGGGGAACGAGCAGTACTTC
j_gene: TRBJ2-7; v_gene: TRBV3-1; d_gene: TRBD2; abundance: few; CDR3aa: CASSHLAGGPHEQYF; CDR3nt: TGTGCCAGCAGCCACTTAGCGGGAGGGCCCCACGAGCAGTACTTC
j_gene: TRBJ1-4; v_gene: TRBV19; d_gene: TRBD1; abundance: NA; CDR3aa: CASSTPQGASEKLFF; CDR3nt: TGTGCCAGTAGTACCCCACAGGGGGCAAGTGAAAAACTGTTTTTT
j_gene: TRBJ2-4; v_gene: TRBV10-3; d_gene: NA; abundance: few; CDR3aa: CATLEHNPSKNIQYF; CDR3nt: TGTGCCACCTTGGAACACAACCCGTCCAAAAACATTCAGTACTTC
j_gene: TRBJ2-5; v_gene: TRBV20-1; d_gene: NA; abundance: few; CDR3aa: CSASSYSGPQETQYF; CDR3nt: TGCAGTGCTTCTAGTTACTCCGGTCCGCAAGAGACCCAGTACTTC
j_gene: TRBJ2-3; v_gene: TRBV4-1; d_gene: NA; abundance: few; CDR3aa: CASSQPGADTQYF; CDR3nt: TGCGCCAGCAGCCAACCAGGGGCAGATACGCAGTATTTT
j_gene: TRBJ2-1; v_gene: TRBV15; d_gene: NA; abundance: few; CDR3aa: CATSREQGTVNEQFF; CDR3nt: TGTGCCACCAGCAGAGAGCAGGGTACTGTCAATGAGCAGTTCTTC
j_gene: TRBJ2-7; v_gene: TRBV14; d_gene: TRBD1; abundance: few; CDR3aa: CASSQAPLGQTYEQYF; CDR3nt: TGTGCCAGCAGCCAAGCTCCTTTGGGACAGACCTACGAGCAGTACTTC
j_gene: TRBJ2-2; v_gene: TRBV6-5; d_gene: TRBD2; abundance: NA; CDR3aa: CASSYWGGMNTGELFF; CDR3nt: TGTGCCAGCAGTTACTGGGGGGGGATGAACACCGGGGAGCTGTTTTTT
j_gene: TRBJ2-5; v_gene: TRBV12-3/TRBV12-4; d_gene: TRBD2; abundance: few; CDR3aa: CASRGLAGVETQYF; CDR3nt: TGTGCCAGCAGAGGACTAGCGGGAGTAGAGACCCAGTACTTC
j_gene: TRBJ2-5; v_gene: TRBV5-1; d_gene: TRBD2; abundance: NA; CDR3aa: CASSLAVGGVQETQYF; CDR3nt: TGCGCCAGCAGCTTGGCCGTGGGGGGGGTCCAAGAGACCCAGTACTTC
j_gene: TRBJ2-5; v_gene: TRBV10-1; d_gene: NA; abundance: many; CDR3aa: CASSGQIQETQYF; CDR3nt: TGCGCCAGCAGTGGACAGATCCAAGAGACCCAGTACTTC
j_gene: TRBJ2-3; v_gene: TRBV28; d_gene: NA; abundance: NA; CDR3aa: CASSTLQGDTQYF; CDR3nt: TGTGCCAGCAGTACGCTACAGGGAGATACGCAGTATTTT
j_gene: TRBJ2-7; v_gene: TRBV6-6; d_gene: NA; abundance: few; CDR3aa: CASQTRGTYEQYF; CDR3nt: TGTGCCAGCCAAACCAGAGGGACCTACGAGCAGTACTTC